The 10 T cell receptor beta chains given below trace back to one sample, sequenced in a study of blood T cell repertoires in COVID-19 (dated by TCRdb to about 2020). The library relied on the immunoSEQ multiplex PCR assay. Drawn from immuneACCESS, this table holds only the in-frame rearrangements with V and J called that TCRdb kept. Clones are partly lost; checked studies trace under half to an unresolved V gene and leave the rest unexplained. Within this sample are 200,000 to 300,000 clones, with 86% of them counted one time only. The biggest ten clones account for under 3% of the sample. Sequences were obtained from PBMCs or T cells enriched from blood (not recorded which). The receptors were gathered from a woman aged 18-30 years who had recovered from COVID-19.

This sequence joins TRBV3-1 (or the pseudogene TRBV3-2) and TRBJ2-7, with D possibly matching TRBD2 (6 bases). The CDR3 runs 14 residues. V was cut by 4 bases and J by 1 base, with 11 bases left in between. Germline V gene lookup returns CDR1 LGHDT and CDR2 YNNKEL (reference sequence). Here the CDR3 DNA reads TGTGCCAGCAGCCCCCGGGGGACTTCCTACGAGCAGTACTTC. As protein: CASSPRGTSYEQYF.

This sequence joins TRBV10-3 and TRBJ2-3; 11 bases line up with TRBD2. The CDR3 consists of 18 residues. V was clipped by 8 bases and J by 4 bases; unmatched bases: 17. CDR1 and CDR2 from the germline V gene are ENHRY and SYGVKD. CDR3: CAIRLAGGQGVAPDTQYF. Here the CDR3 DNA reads TGTGCCATCCGGCTAGCGGGGGGCCAGGGAGTAGCACCAGATACGCAGTATTTT.

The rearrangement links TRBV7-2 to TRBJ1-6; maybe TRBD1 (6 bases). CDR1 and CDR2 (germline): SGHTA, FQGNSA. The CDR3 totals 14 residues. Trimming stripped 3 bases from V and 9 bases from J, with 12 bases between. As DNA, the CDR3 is TGTGCCAGCAGCTTCGTTCAGGGGACTTCACCCCTCCACTTT. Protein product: CASSFVQGTSPLHF.

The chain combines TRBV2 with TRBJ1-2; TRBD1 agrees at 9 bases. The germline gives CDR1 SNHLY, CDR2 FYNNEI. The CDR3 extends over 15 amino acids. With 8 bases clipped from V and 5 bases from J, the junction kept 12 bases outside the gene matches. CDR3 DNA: TGTGCCAGCGCGGTATCCGGGACAGGGCTATATGGCTACACCTTC. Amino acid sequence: CASAVSGTGLYGYTF.

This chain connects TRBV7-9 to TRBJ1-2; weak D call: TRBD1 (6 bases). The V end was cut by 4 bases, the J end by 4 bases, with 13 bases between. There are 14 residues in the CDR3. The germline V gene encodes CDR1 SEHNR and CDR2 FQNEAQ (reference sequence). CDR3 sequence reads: CASSSGGGAYGYTF. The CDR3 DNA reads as TGTGCCAGCAGCTCTGGGGGGGGCGCCTATGGCTACACCTTC.

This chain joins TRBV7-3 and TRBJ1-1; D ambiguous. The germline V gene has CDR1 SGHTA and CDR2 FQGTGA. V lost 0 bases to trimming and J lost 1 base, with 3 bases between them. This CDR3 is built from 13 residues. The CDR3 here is CASSLTSNTEAFF. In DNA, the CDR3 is TGTGCCAGCAGCTTAACCTCGAACACTGAAGCTTTCTTT.

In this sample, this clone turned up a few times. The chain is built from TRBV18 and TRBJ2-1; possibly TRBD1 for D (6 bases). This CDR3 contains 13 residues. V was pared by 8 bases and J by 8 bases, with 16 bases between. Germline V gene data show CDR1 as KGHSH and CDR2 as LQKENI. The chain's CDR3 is CASARGSADEQFF. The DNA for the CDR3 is TGTGCCAGCGCCAGGGGATCCGCCGATGAGCAGTTCTTC.

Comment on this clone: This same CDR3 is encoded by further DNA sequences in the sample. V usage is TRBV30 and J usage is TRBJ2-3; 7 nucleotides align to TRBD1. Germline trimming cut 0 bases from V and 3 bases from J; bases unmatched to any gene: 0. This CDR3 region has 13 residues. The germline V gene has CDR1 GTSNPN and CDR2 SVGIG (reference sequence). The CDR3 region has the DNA TGTGCCTGGAGTGTACAGGGGACAGATACGCAGTATTTT. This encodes CAWSVQGTDTQYF.

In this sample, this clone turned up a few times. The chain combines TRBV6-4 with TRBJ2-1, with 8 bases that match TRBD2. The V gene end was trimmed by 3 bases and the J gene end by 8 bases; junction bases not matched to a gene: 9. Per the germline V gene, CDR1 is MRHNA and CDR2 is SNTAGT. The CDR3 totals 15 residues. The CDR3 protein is CASSEKAGEGYEQFF. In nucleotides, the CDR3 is TGTGCCAGCAGTGAAAAAGCGGGAGAAGGTTATGAGCAGTTCTTC.

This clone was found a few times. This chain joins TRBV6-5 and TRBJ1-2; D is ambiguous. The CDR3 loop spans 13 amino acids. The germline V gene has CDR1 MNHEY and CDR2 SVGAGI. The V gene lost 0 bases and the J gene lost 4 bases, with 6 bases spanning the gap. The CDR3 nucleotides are TGTGCCAGCAGTTACTCGACTAGCTATGGCTACACCTTC. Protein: CASSYSTSYGYTF.